The entry that follows covers one T cell receptor (beta chain) sequence. Its ends do not fully match the called genes, so a read error is possible. The CDR3 runs 12 residues. Germline lookup yields CDR1 DFQATT and CDR2 SNEGSKA (reference sequence). These data belong to a study of tumor and adjacent non-tumor tissue in lung cancer. The template was RNA from unsorted bulk tissue. The library came from three nested PCR rounds adapted from ARM-PCR protocols. TCRdb analysed the multiplex PCR reads with MiXCR anew, one entry per CDR3 protein. The table includes some 200,000 distinct CDR3 sequences, 71% detected once.

The sequence derives from a man between 60 and 75 years old with non-small cell lung cancer. The sample taken for sequencing was lung tumor tissue. This chain uses TRBV20-1 with TRBJ1-1, with a possible D match to TRBD1 (5 bases). The CDR3: CSAMAGHTEAFF. Written as DNA, the CDR3 is TGTAGTGCTATGGCGGGACACACTGAAGCTTTCTTT.